The next 12 T cell receptor beta chains were all read from a single sample in a study of shared clonotypes between healthy human individuals. Assay: immunoSEQ multiplex PCR; the TCRdb copy retains only in-frame clones and omits some. This sample carries more than 900,000 clones, around 78% of them seen once, and the ten largest clones take 0.5% to 0.65%. What was sequenced was memory CD4+ T cells from PBMCs. As for subset: CD45RA-negative fraction. The receptors come from a man aged 18 to 30 in good health. Some clones in this sample may be carry-over from other donors' samples.

The chain uses TRBV18 and TRBJ2-7, with D perhaps TRBD1 (5 bases). CDR3 length: 15 amino acids. Germline lookup yields CDR1 KGHSH and CDR2 LQKENI. Trimming shortened V by 1 base and J by 6 bases, and 16 bases separated the two germline ends. CDR3 sequence reads: CASSPLGSREGEQYF. The CDR3 nucleotides are TGTGCCAGCTCACCACTTGGATCCAGGGAAGGCGAGCAGTACTTC. The entire variable domain, with the rest obtained from reference TRBV18 and TRBJ2-7, is as follows: NAGVMQNPRHLVRRRGQEARLRCSPMKGHSHVYWYRQLPEEGLKFMVYLQKENIIDESGMPKERFSAEFPKEGPSILRIQQVVRGDSAAYFCASSPLGSREGEQYFGPGTRLTVT.

This clone came up a few times. The chain combines TRBV30 with TRBJ1-2, with no clear D. The CDR3 extends over 12 amino acids. V was pared by 1 base and J by 8 bases, with 11 bases between. The V gene's germline CDR1 is GTSNPN and CDR2 SVGIG (reference sequence). This CDR3 is CAWSAVGYGYTF. Written as DNA, the CDR3 is TGTGCCTGGAGTGCAGTCGGGTACGGCTACACCTTC.

This clone has just a few counts. The chain uses TRBV2 and TRBJ1-1; D call uncertain. The CDR3 has 12 amino acids. Germline assignment: CDR1 SNHLY and CDR2 FYNNEI. The V and J ends lost 2 bases and 8 bases respectively, with 9 bases between them. CDR3 DNA sequence: TGTGCCAGCAGTGAACCAACAGAAGAAGCTTTCTTT. The encoded protein is CASSEPTEEAFF.

Remarks on this clone: Other DNA sequences in this specimen translate into the identical CDR3. The chain carries TRBV9 and TRBJ2-1, with D uncertain. Germline V gives CDR1 SGDLS, CDR2 YYNGEE. The ends were cut back, 0 bases at V and 1 base at J, with 5 bases in the middle. This CDR3 has 14 amino acids. This chain's CDR3 is CASSVADSYNEQFF. The CDR3 DNA is TGTGCCAGCAGCGTAGCGGATTCCTACAATGAGCAGTTCTTC.

The chain carries TRBV5-1 and TRBJ2-2; D is unresolved. The germline V gene encodes CDR1 SGHRS and CDR2 YFSETQ. Trimming removed 0 bases from V and 7 bases from J, with 10 bases in between. The length of the CDR3 is 14 residues. The CDR3 DNA follows: TGCGCCAGCAGCTTGGGAGTCCCTATCGGGGAGCTGTTTTTT. Its translation is CASSLGVPIGELFF.

The chain joins TRBV7-2 to TRBJ1-1; D is perhaps TRBD1 (5 bases). Per the germline V gene, CDR1 is SGHTA and CDR2 is FQGNSA. V was shortened by 1 base and J by 5 bases, with 11 bases between the two germline ends. CDR3 length: 14 residues. CDR3 DNA sequence: TGTGCCAGCAGCTTAGGGGGGTTTTCAACTGAAGCTTTCTTT. Translating it yields CASSLGGFSTEAFF.

Regarding this clone: Other nucleotide sequences in the sample specify the same CDR3. The chain is built from TRBV7-8 and TRBJ1-1; D is possibly TRBD1 (6 bases). The V end lost 4 bases, the J end lost 1 base, and 10 bases lay between the germline ends. Germline CDR1 is SGHVS and CDR2 is FQNEAQ. CDR3 size: 14 residues. The DNA for the CDR3 is TGTGCCAGCAGCTCTCTGGACAGGAACACTGAAGCTTTCTTT. Encoded protein: CASSSLDRNTEAFF.

The chain couples TRBV28 to TRBJ2-3; D unresolved. Trimming removed 5 bases from V and 2 bases from J, with 5 bases in between. The CDR3 spans 12 residues. CDR1 is MDHEN, CDR2 SYDVKM, per germline. The CDR3 region is CASSRFTDTQYF. CDR3 nucleotide sequence: TGTGCCAGCAGTCGTTTCACAGATACGCAGTATTTT.

This clone was seen at least ten times. The chain combines TRBV30 with TRBJ2-7, with 7 bases identical to TRBD1. This CDR3 has 14 amino acids. The J segment lost 3 bases and the V segment lost 3 bases, leaving 8 bases of the junction unmatched. Germline V lookup: CDR1 GTSNPN, CDR2 SVGIG (reference sequence). The CDR3 sequence is CAWRLLDRVYEQYF. The CDR3 coding sequence is TGTGCCTGGAGGCTACTCGACAGGGTCTACGAGCAGTACTTC.

The rearrangement joins TRBV2 to TRBJ2-7; D is uncertain. V shed 2 bases and J shed 4 bases, with 3 bases lying between them. The CDR3 loop spans 11 amino acids. Germline V CDR1 and CDR2: SNHLY, FYNNEI. CDR3 in amino acids: CASSEQYEQYF. The CDR3 DNA reads as TGTGCCAGCAGTGAACAATACGAGCAGTACTTC.

The J gene is TRBJ2-2, the V gene TRBV15; D possibly corresponds to TRBD1 (6 bases). CDR1 is LNHNV, CDR2 YYDKDF, per germline (reference sequence). The CDR3 runs 14 residues. With 8 bases removed from V and 1 base from J, the gap between germline ends came to 11 bases. The CDR3 loop is CATEDSQNTGELFF. The CDR3, as DNA: TGTGCCACCGAGGACAGCCAGAACACCGGGGAGCTGTTTTTT.

This clone was found many times. J is TRBJ1-4 and V is TRBV29-1, with no clear D. Trimming stripped 8 bases from V and 0 bases from J, with 10 bases between. Germline V gene data show CDR1 as SQVTM and CDR2 as ANQGSEA. The CDR3 extends over 13 amino acids. CDR3 loop: CSTLGSTNEKLFF. Written as DNA, the CDR3 is TGCAGCACGCTGGGATCAACTAATGAAAAACTGTTTTTT. Using reference TRBV29-1 and TRBJ1-4 for the parts outside the CDR3, the full variable domain is SAVISQKPSRDICQRGTSLTIQCQVDSQVTMMFWYRQQPGQSLTLIATANQGSEATYESGFVIDKFPISRPNLTFSTLTVSNMSPEDSSIYLCSTLGSTNEKLFFGSGTQLSVL.